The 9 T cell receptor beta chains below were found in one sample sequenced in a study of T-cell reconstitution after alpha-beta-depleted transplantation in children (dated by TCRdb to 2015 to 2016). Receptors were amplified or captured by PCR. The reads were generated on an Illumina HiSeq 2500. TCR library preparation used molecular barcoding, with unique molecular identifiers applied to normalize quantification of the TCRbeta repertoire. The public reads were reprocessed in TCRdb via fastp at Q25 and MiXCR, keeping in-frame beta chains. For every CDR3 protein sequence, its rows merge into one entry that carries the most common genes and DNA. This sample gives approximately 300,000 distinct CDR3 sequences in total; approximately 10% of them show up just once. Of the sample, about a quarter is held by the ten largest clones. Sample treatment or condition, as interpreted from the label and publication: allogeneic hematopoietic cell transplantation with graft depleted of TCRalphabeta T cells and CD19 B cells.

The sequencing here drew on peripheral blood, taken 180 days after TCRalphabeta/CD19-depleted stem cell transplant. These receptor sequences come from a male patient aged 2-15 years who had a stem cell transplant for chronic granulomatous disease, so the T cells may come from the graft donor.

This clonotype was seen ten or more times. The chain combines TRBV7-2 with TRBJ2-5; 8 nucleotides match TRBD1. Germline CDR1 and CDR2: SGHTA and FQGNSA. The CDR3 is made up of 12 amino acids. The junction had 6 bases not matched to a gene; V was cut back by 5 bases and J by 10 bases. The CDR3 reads CASSPYDRGQYF. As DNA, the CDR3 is TGTGCCAGCAGCCCTTACGACAGGGGCCAGTACTTC.

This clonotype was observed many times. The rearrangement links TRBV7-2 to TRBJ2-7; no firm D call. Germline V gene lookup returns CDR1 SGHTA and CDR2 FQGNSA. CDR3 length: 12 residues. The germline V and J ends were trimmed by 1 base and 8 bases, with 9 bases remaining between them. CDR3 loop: CASSLVRSQQYF. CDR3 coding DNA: TGTGCCAGCAGCTTAGTCCGTTCGCAGCAGTACTTC.

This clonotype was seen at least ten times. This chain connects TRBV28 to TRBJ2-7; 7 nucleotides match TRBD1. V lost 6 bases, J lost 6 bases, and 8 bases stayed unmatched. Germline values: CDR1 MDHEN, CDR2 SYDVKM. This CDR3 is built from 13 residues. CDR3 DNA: TGTGCCAGCAGACTTCTTACAGGGGCCGAGCAGTACTTC. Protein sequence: CASRLLTGAEQYF.

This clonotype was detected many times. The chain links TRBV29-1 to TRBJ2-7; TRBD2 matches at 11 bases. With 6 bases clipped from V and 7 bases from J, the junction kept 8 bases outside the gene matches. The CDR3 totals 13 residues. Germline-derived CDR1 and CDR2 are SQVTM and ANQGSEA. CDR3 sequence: CSVRARLAGEQYF. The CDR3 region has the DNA TGCAGCGTACGCGCGCGACTAGCGGGGGAGCAGTACTTC.

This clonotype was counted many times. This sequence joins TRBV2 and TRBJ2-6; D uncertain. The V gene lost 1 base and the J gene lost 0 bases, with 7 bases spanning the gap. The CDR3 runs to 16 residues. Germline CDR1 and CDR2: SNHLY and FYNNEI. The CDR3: CASSEVGFSGANVLTF. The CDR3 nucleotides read TGTGCCAGCAGTGAAGTGGGGTTCTCTGGGGCCAACGTCCTGACTTTC.

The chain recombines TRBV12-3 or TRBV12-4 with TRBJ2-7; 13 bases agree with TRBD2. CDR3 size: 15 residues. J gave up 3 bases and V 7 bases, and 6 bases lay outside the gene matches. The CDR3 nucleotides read TGTGCCAGCACTCGAGGGACTAGCGGGGACTACGAGCAGTACTTC. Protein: CASTRGTSGDYEQYF.

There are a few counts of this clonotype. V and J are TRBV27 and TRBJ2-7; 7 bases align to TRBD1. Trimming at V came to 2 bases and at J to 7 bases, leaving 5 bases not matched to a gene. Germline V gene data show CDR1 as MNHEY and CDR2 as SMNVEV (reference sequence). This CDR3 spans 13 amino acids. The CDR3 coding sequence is TGTGCCAGCAGTTTAGCCCCGGGACAGGAGCAGTACTTC. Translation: CASSLAPGQEQYF.

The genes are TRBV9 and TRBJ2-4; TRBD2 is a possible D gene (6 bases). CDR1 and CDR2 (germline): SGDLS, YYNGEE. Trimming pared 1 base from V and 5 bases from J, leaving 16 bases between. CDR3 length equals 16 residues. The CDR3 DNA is TGTGCCAGCAGCGTAAAGGGATGGGGACTGCAAAACATTCAGTACTTC. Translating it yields CASSVKGWGLQNIQYF.

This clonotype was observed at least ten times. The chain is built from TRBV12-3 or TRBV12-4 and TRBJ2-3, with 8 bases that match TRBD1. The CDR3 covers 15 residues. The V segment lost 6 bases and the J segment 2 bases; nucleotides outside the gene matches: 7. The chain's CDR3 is CASSPDRDFTDTQYF. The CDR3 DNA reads TGTGCCAGCAGCCCGGACAGGGATTTCACAGATACGCAGTATTTT.